This entry lists 24 T cell receptor beta chains sequenced from one sample in a study of CD8 T cells in ankylosing spondylitis (dated by TCRdb to the late 2010s). To prepare the library, 5' RACE was applied. TCRdb records Illumina HiSeq 2500 as the sequencer. TCRdb reprocessing: public reads trimmed at Q25 with fastp, clones called with MiXCR, in-frame beta chains kept. Identical CDR3 protein sequences are pooled into one entry, listed with their most common genes and DNA. This sample comprises 200,000 to 250,000 distinct CDR3 sequences, around 10% of them detected only once. The ten largest make up under 8% of the sample. Sequencing used blood, either unsorted or a sorted T cell fraction (not recorded which). Receptors originate from a male donor with ankylosing spondylitis or in good health (not recorded which).

This clonotype was recorded at least ten times. The chain uses TRBV20-1 and TRBJ2-5; D perhaps matches TRBD1 (6 bases). CDR3 length: 16 amino acids. In germline, CDR1 is DFQATT, CDR2 SNEGSKA (reference sequence). With 5 bases removed from V and 1 base from J, the gap between germline ends came to 20 bases. The CDR3: CSAQTDGAGVQETQYF. The CDR3 DNA reads as TGCAGTGCTCAGACGGACGGTGCAGGGGTCCAAGAGACCCAGTACTTC.

This clonotype came up a few times. The chain combines TRBV20-1 with TRBJ1-6; 7 nucleotides agree with TRBD1. The CDR3 covers 16 residues. With 3 bases clipped from V and 4 bases from J, the junction kept 9 bases outside the gene matches. Per the germline V gene, CDR1 is DFQATT and CDR2 is SNEGSKA (reference sequence). The CDR3 coding sequence is TGCAGTGCTAGGGCCCTAGGGGGACAGTATAATTCACCCCTCCACTTT. Residues: CSARALGGQYNSPLHF.

This clonotype was found many times. The rearrangement joins TRBV12-3 or TRBV12-4 to TRBJ2-4; 10 bases align to TRBD1. CDR3 size: 17 residues. Trimming at V came to 3 bases and at J to 1 base, leaving 6 bases not matched to a gene. CDR3 bases: TGTGCCAGCAGTTTGACAGGGGGCGGATCGGCCAAAAACATTCAGTACTTC. Translating gives CASSLTGGGSAKNIQYF.

This clonotype has a count of ten or more. The chain couples TRBV25-1 to TRBJ1-6; TRBD1 matches 7 bases. Germline V CDR1 and CDR2: MGHDK, SYGVNS. The V and J ends lost 1 base and 7 bases, in that order; junction bases with no gene match: 4. CDR3 length: 15 residues. The CDR3 coding sequence is TGTGCCAGCAGTGAATTCAGGGGGAACAATTCACCCCTCCACTTT. Translation gives CASSEFRGNNSPLHF.

In its sample, this clonotype was seen a few times. The gene calls are TRBV29-1 and TRBJ2-1, with TRBD2 matching over 10 bases. The CDR3 extends over 13 amino acids. The germline V gene encodes CDR1 SQVTM and CDR2 ANQGSEA. With V trimmed by 4 bases and J by 9 bases, 6 bases remained unmatched. CDR3 loop: CSVVVLAGSEQFF. The CDR3 DNA reads TGCAGCGTTGTTGTACTAGCGGGATCTGAGCAGTTCTTC.

The chain combines TRBV2 with TRBJ2-2; D gene ambiguous. V lost 7 bases, J lost 2 bases, and 8 bases lay in between. The CDR3 has 13 amino acids. The V gene's germline CDR1 is SNHLY and CDR2 FYNNEI. This chain's CDR3 is CASKSVNTGELFF. CDR3 DNA sequence: TGTGCCAGCAAGAGCGTTAACACCGGGGAGCTGTTTTTT.

The sample holds many counts of this clonotype. V usage is TRBV13 and J usage is TRBJ2-1, with D possibly being TRBD1 or TRBD2 (5 bases each). The CDR3 runs to 16 residues. Germline V gene lookup returns CDR1 PRHDT and CDR2 FYEKMQ (reference sequence). Deletions cut 2 bases from V and 11 bases from J, with 22 bases between. The CDR3 spells CASSLSPGTAASQQFF. CDR3 bases: TGTGCCAGCAGCTTATCCCCCGGGACGGCCGCAAGTCAGCAGTTCTTC.

This clonotype was observed at least ten times. The rearrangement links TRBV10-3 to TRBJ1-2, with D unclear. CDR3 length equals 16 residues. Germline lookup yields CDR1 ENHRY and CDR2 SYGVKD. Trimming took off 2 bases at V and 2 bases at J, with 15 bases between the two ends. CDR3 in DNA: TGTGCCATCAGTGAGACGGCGGGAAGATTGAACTATGGCTACACCTTC. It yields the protein CAISETAGRLNYGYTF.

This clonotype was seen ten or more times. The V gene is TRBV7-2, the J gene TRBJ2-3; D is unclear. Germline CDR1 is SGHTA and CDR2 is FQGNSA. V was clipped by 4 bases and J by 4 bases, with 15 bases between them. The CDR3 length is 15 residues. This CDR3 reads CASSSGLGFADTQYF. CDR3 in DNA: TGTGCCAGCAGCTCAGGTCTGGGATTCGCAGATACGCAGTATTTT.

This clonotype was found a few times. The chain employs TRBV27 and TRBJ2-3, with TRBD2 matching 9 bases. Germline values: CDR1 MNHEY, CDR2 SMNVEV (reference sequence). The V and J ends lost 4 bases and 15 bases, in that order; junction bases with no gene match: 8. The length of the CDR3 is 12 residues. The CDR3 nucleotides read TGTGCCAGCAGTTCGCCAAGCGGGGGGAGATATTTT. Protein: CASSSPSGGRYF.

This clonotype was detected only a few times. The chain couples TRBV5-1 to TRBJ2-1, with 9 bases identical to TRBD1. The CDR3 has 15 residues. Per the germline V gene, CDR1 is SGHRS and CDR2 is YFSETQ. The V gene end was trimmed by 4 bases and the J gene end by 3 bases; junction bases not matched to a gene: 5. In nucleotides, the CDR3 is TGCGCCAGCAGCAGGGGGACAGGGCTCTACAATGAGCAGTTCTTC. This gives the protein CASSRGTGLYNEQFF. The whole variable domain, remainder taken from reference TRBV5-1 and TRBJ2-1, is KAGVTQTPRYLIKTRGQQVTLSCSPISGHRSVSWYQQTPGQGLQFLFEYFSETQRNKGNFPGRFSGRQFSNSRSEMNVSTLELGDSALYLCASSRGTGLYNEQFFGPGTRLTVL.

Ten or more counts support this clonotype. This sequence joins TRBV10-3 and TRBJ2-1; 11 bases align to TRBD1. The CDR3 is 15 amino acids. In germline, CDR1 is ENHRY, CDR2 SYGVKD. The ends lost 4 bases at V and 8 bases at J; junction bases unmatched: 7. In DNA form, the CDR3 reads TGTGCCATCAGTGCCGGGACAGGGGGTGGGGATGAGCAGTTCTTC. Its protein product is CAISAGTGGGDEQFF.

About this clonotype: A much larger clone lies a single base off, so this may be a read error. The J gene is TRBJ2-1, the V gene TRBV20-1; 11 positions agree with TRBD2. Trimming took 5 bases from V and 0 from J; bases not matched to a gene: 12. The CDR3 runs to 18 residues. Germline V gene sequence: CDR1 DFQATT, CDR2 SNEGSKA (reference sequence). The CDR3: CSAVPGLAATSSYNEQFF. The CDR3 nucleotides are TGCAGTGCTGTACCGGGACTAGCGGCCACAAGCTCCTACAATGAGCAGTTCTTC.

This clonotype was seen at least ten times. This rearrangement joins TRBV5-1 to TRBJ2-3; D unclear. V lost 4 bases and J lost 0, with 9 bases in between. The length of the CDR3 is 14 residues. Germline V gene sequence: CDR1 SGHRS, CDR2 YFSETQ. For the CDR3, the DNA is TGCGCCAGCAGCCGCGACCTGAGCACAGATACGCAGTATTTT. Translated, it gives CASSRDLSTDTQYF. Using reference TRBV5-1 and TRBJ2-3 for the parts outside the CDR3, the full variable domain is KAGVTQTPRYLIKTRGQQVTLSCSPISGHRSVSWYQQTPGQGLQFLFEYFSETQRNKGNFPGRFSGRQFSNSRSEMNVSTLELGDSALYLCASSRDLSTDTQYFGPGTRLTVL.

This clonotype was detected only a few times. The chain has TRBV2 and TRBJ2-7; TRBD2 might be the D (6 bases). The V end lost 4 bases, the J end lost 3 bases, and 10 bases lay between the germline ends. Germline-derived CDR1 and CDR2 are SNHLY and FYNNEI. The CDR3 consists of 13 residues. This CDR3 is CASSGGGFYEQYF. The CDR3 DNA follows: TGTGCCAGCAGTGGAGGAGGGTTCTACGAGCAGTACTTC.

This clonotype has only one observation. V gene TRBV29-1 combines with J gene TRBJ1-4; D gene uncertain. Germline values: CDR1 SQVTM, CDR2 ANQGSEA. V was cut by 5 bases and J by 0 bases, with 7 bases left in between. The CDR3 extends over 13 amino acids. The CDR3 DNA follows: TGCAGCGTTTGGGTTGCAACTAATGAAAAACTGTTTTTT. Translating gives CSVWVATNEKLFF. Variable domain in full (rest from reference TRBV29-1 and TRBJ1-4): SAVISQKPSRDICQRGTSLTIQCQVDSQVTMMFWYRQQPGQSLTLIATANQGSEATYESGFVIDKFPISRPNLTFSTLTVSNMSPEDSSIYLCSVWVATNEKLFFGSGTQLSVL.

In its sample, this clonotype was seen a few times. The CDR3 is CASSSRTSGTDTQYF. The CDR3 DNA sequence: TGTGCCAGCAGCTCCCGGACTAGCGGAACAGATACGCAGTATTTT. The rearrangement uses TRBV7-9 and TRBJ2-3; 10 bases are a match to TRBD2. The CDR3 is made up of 15 amino acids. The junction had 4 bases not matched to a gene; V was cut back by 4 bases and J by 3 bases. Germline V gene sequence: CDR1 SEHNR, CDR2 FQNEAQ (reference sequence).

This clonotype has ten or more counts. This chain links TRBV2 with TRBJ1-6; D unclear. Germline CDR1 is SNHLY and CDR2 is FYNNEI. V gave up 11 bases and J gave up 9 bases, with 20 bases separating them. This CDR3 is built from 14 residues. CDR3 residues: CASGPGYSTSPLHF. The CDR3 nucleotides read TGTGCCTCCGGACCGGGGTATTCGACTTCACCCCTCCACTTT. Combining the CDR3 with reference TRBV2 and TRBJ1-6 gives the whole variable domain EPEVTQTPSHQVTQMGQEVILRCVPISNHLYFYWYRQILGQKVEFLVSFYNNEISEKSEIFDDQFSVERPDGSNFTLKIRSTKLEDSAMYFCASGPGYSTSPLHFGNGTRLTVT.

There are many counts of this clonotype. The chain employs TRBV20-1 and TRBJ2-6; D tentatively reads TRBD1 or TRBD2 (5 bases each). CDR1 is DFQATT and CDR2 is SNEGSKA in the germline V gene (reference sequence). CDR3 size: 15 residues. Trimming left V 3 bases short and J 3 bases short, with 12 bases between. The CDR3 DNA reads as TGCAGTGCTAGGTCAGGGCGGGTTGGGGCCAACGTCCTGACTTTC. This translates into CSARSGRVGANVLTF.

In its sample, this clonotype was seen a few times. The chain is built from TRBV18 and TRBJ1-1; no definite D call. The CDR3 consists of 14 residues. With 2 bases removed from V and 0 bases from J, the gap between germline ends came to 7 bases. Germline CDR1 is KGHSH and CDR2 is LQKENI. The CDR3 sequence: CASSPASMNTEAFF. The CDR3, as DNA: TGTGCCAGCTCACCAGCCTCAATGAACACTGAAGCTTTCTTT.

In this sample, this clonotype turned up many times. The chain carries TRBV9 and TRBJ2-1, with TRBD2 identical over 9 bases. The V gene end was trimmed by 3 bases and the J gene end by 4 bases; junction bases not matched to a gene: 5. The CDR3 has 15 amino acids. Germline V gives CDR1 SGDLS, CDR2 YYNGEE. In DNA form, the CDR3 reads TGTGCCAGCAGCGCTGTAGCGGGAGCTTACAATGAGCAGTTCTTC. Its translation: CASSAVAGAYNEQFF.

This clonotype was counted a few times. This chain uses TRBV6-1 with TRBJ2-2, with TRBD1 matching over 9 bases. The germline V gene encodes CDR1 MNHNS and CDR2 SASEGT. With 6 bases clipped from V and 5 bases from J, the junction kept 10 bases outside the gene matches. The CDR3 spans 16 residues. The CDR3 protein is CASSPGTGKLTGELFF. In nucleotides, the CDR3 is TGTGCCAGCAGCCCCGGGACAGGGAAATTAACCGGGGAGCTGTTTTTT.

There are many counts of this clonotype. J is TRBJ2-2 and V is TRBV29-1; a possible D gene is TRBD2 (5 bases). Germline assignment: CDR1 SQVTM and CDR2 ANQGSEA. The CDR3 extends over 16 amino acids. The V and J ends lost 0 bases and 7 bases respectively, with 18 bases between them. The CDR3, as DNA: TGCAGCGTTGAAGATCGTGGGGAGTCGGGGTTCGGGGAGCTGTTTTTT. Its translation: CSVEDRGESGFGELFF.

In its sample, this clonotype was seen many times. This chain links TRBV7-2 with TRBJ2-2; D unclear. Germline V gene lookup returns CDR1 SGHTA and CDR2 FQGNSA. This CDR3 has 13 amino acids. Trimming removed 1 base at V and 6 bases at J, with 6 bases between. CDR3 loop: CASSLGLAGELFF. CDR3 DNA sequence: TGTGCCAGCAGCTTAGGTTTGGCCGGGGAGCTGTTTTTT.